A single sample is the source of the 10 T cell receptor beta chains below, sequenced in a study of blood T cell repertoires in COVID-19. Measured with immunoSEQ multiplex PCR; TCRdb has only the in-frame clones, and not every one. The table includes roughly 260,000 clones, about 93% detected once. Sequencing was carried out using PBMCs or T cells enriched from blood (not recorded which). The receptors originated from a young woman who had recovered from COVID-19.

The chain joins TRBV5-1 to TRBJ1-6; TRBD1 might be the D (6 bases). V gave up 6 bases and J gave up 10 bases, with 20 bases separating them. This CDR3 is built from 15 residues. Germline V gives CDR1 SGHRS, CDR2 YFSETQ. The CDR3 region is CASTPRAGAGSPLHF. In DNA, the CDR3 is TGCGCCAGCACGCCTCGGGCAGGGGCCGGGTCACCCCTCCACTTT.

The chain combines TRBV29-1 with TRBJ2-2; 10 bases line up with TRBD2. Germline CDR1 reads SQVTM; CDR2 reads ANQGSEA. Trimming cost V 6 bases and J 1 base; bases outside gene matches: 2. This CDR3 has 14 residues. The CDR3 DNA sequence: TGCAGCGTAGAGCGGGGGGGGAACACCGGGGAGCTGTTTTTT. Protein: CSVERGGNTGELFF.

The count of this clone is one. The V call is TRBV6-5, the J call TRBJ1-2; D gene ambiguous. V dropped 7 bases and J dropped 7 bases, with 16 bases sitting between them. CDR1 and CDR2 from the germline V gene are MNHEY and SVGAGI. This CDR3 contains 13 residues. CDR3 nucleotide sequence: TGTGCCAGCAATTCCTGGGAGCTGGGTGGCTACACCTTC. Its translation is CASNSWELGGYTF.

The chain is built from TRBV11-3 and TRBJ1-1; D uncertain. The V end was cut by 6 bases, the J end by 3 bases, with 20 bases between. The CDR3 spans 16 residues. The V gene's germline CDR1 is SGHNT and CDR2 YENEEA. DNA for the CDR3: TGTGCCAGCAGTCACGGGAGTGGCTGGGAAGACACTGAAGCTTTCTTT. As protein: CASSHGSGWEDTEAFF.

This chain joins TRBV2 and TRBJ2-1; unclear D gene. In germline, CDR1 is SNHLY, CDR2 FYNNEI. Trimming left V 4 bases short and J 7 bases short, with 5 bases between. CDR3 length: 11 residues. CDR3 DNA: TGTGCCAGCAGTGCCTTAAATGAGCAGTTCTTC. Protein sequence: CASSALNEQFF.

This sequence joins TRBV4-1 and TRBJ1-2; the D gene is possibly TRBD1 (6 bases). Per the germline V gene, CDR1 is MGHRA and CDR2 is YSYEKL. The CDR3 has 15 amino acids. V was trimmed by 3 bases and J by 4 bases, leaving 15 bases between them. The CDR3, as DNA: TGCGCCAGCAGCCATGCCCCAGGGGCTAGCTATGGCTACACCTTC. Residues: CASSHAPGASYGYTF.

V and J are TRBV7-9 and TRBJ1-2, with 7 bases identical to TRBD1. The CDR3 runs 13 residues. Trimming cost V 7 bases and J 8 bases; bases outside gene matches: 10. Germline V gene data show CDR1 as SEHNR and CDR2 as FQNEAQ (reference sequence). This CDR3 reads CASTSEGARGYTF. CDR3 coding DNA: TGTGCCAGCACCTCAGAGGGGGCACGAGGCTACACCTTC.

This rearrangement joins TRBV3-1 (or the pseudogene TRBV3-2) to TRBJ2-7, with 10 positions matching TRBD1. The CDR3 has 15 residues. Trimming cost V 1 base and J 4 bases; bases outside gene matches: 4. Per the germline V gene, CDR1 is LGHDT and CDR2 is YNNKEL (reference sequence). The CDR3 sequence is CASSQGRQGAYEQYF. CDR3 in DNA: TGTGCCAGCAGCCAAGGCCGACAGGGGGCGTACGAGCAGTACTTC.

The chain links TRBV10-2 to TRBJ1-6, with D tentatively TRBD1 (6 bases). The length of the CDR3 is 13 residues. Germline V gene lookup returns CDR1 WSHSY and CDR2 SAAADI. The V gene lost 6 bases and the J gene lost 9 bases, with 12 bases spanning the gap. Written as DNA, the CDR3 is TGCGCCAGCAGCCAGGGGTTAGGTTCACCCCTCCACTTT. Its translation is CASSQGLGSPLHF.

This chain joins TRBV3-1 (or the pseudogene TRBV3-2) and TRBJ2-7; possibly TRBD2 for D (6 bases). Germline lookup yields CDR1 LGHDT and CDR2 YNNKEL (reference sequence). With 3 bases removed from V and 9 bases from J, the gap between germline ends came to 12 bases. The length of the CDR3 is 12 residues. Written as DNA, the CDR3 is TGTGCCAGCAGCCAGAGGACGGAGGGGCAGTACTTC. Protein product: CASSQRTEGQYF.